Following are 10 T cell receptor beta chains from one sample sequenced in a study of T cells and Merkel cell carcinoma outcomes. The data were produced by immunoSEQ multiplex PCR, yet TCRdb's version contains in-frame clones alone and is incomplete. The sample includes about 1,900 clones, just over 90% of them seen just once. The sample comprised tumor tissue from Merkel cell carcinoma. These receptors all stem from a human donor with Merkel cell carcinoma.

The chain recombines TRBV19 with TRBJ2-7; TRBD1 matches 7 bases. The V gene's germline CDR1 is LNHDA and CDR2 SQIVND (reference sequence). The CDR3 sequence is 14 residues long. V was clipped by 4 bases and J by 6 bases; unmatched bases: 9. The CDR3 DNA follows: TGTGCCAGTAGTAGGGACAGCAGTCCGCTCGAGCAGTACTTC. Protein product: CASSRDSSPLEQYF.

Written as DNA, the CDR3 is TGTGCCAGTAGTTTCACTAGCGGCTTCTCCTACGAGCAGTACTTC. Translation gives CASSFTSGFSYEQYF. The V call is TRBV19, the J call TRBJ2-7; TRBD2 agrees at 8 bases. J lost 0 bases, V lost 5 bases, and 6 bases had no gene match. The CDR3 consists of 15 residues. The germline V gene has CDR1 LNHDA and CDR2 SQIVND (reference sequence).

The chain couples TRBV6-6 to TRBJ2-2, with D possibly called TRBD1 or TRBD2 (5 bases each). Deletions cut 0 bases from V and 5 bases from J, with 7 bases between. The CDR3 extends over 14 amino acids. Germline CDR1 MNHNY, CDR2 SVGAGI (reference sequence). CDR3 region: CASSYSGDTGELFF. In DNA, the CDR3 is TGTGCCAGCAGTTACTCGGGGGATACCGGGGAGCTGTTTTTT.

The rearrangement uses TRBV11-2 and TRBJ2-7; TRBD1 agrees at 8 bases. The CDR3 consists of 14 residues. The J segment lost 6 bases and the V segment lost 1 base, leaving 5 bases of the junction unmatched. The germline gives CDR1 SGHAT, CDR2 FQNNGV. CDR3 sequence (DNA): TGTGCCAGCAGCTTAGTCCCAGGGGGCTCCGAGCAGTACTTC. Translation gives CASSLVPGGSEQYF.

V gene TRBV23-1 combines with J gene TRBJ2-7, with D possibly called TRBD1 or TRBD2 (6 bases each). TRBV23-1 is classed as an ORF, of uncertain function. The V end lost 2 bases, the J end lost 5 bases, and 7 bases lay between the germline ends. The CDR3 is 12 residues long. CDR3 nucleotide sequence: TGCGCCAGCAGTCAAAGGGGGGACGAGCAGTACTTC. The encoded protein is CASSQRGDEQYF.

The CDR3 is CATRGYNEQFF. In DNA form, the CDR3 reads TGTGCCACACGGGGATACAATGAGCAGTTCTTC. The gene calls are TRBV19 and TRBJ2-1, with D possibly TRBD2 on 5 matching bases. The CDR3 contains 11 residues. V was clipped by 10 bases and J by 4 bases, with 8 bases between them. Per germline, CDR1 LNHDA and CDR2 SQIVND (reference sequence).

This chain links TRBV6-1 with TRBJ1-3, with D unresolved. The CDR3 is made up of 12 amino acids. The V gene's germline CDR1 is MNHNS and CDR2 SASEGT. Trimming pared 8 bases from V and 0 bases from J, leaving 5 bases between. CDR3 bases: TGTGCCAGCCATAGCTCTGGAAACACCATATATTTT. This encodes CASHSSGNTIYF.

This clone was detected only once. The CDR3 DNA sequence: TGTGCCAGCTCACTGGACAGGGGTCTTGAGCAGTACTTC. It specifies CASSLDRGLEQYF. V usage is TRBV18 and J usage is TRBJ2-7; 9 positions match TRBD1. The CDR3 has 13 residues. The germline CDR1 and CDR2 sequences are KGHSH and LQKENI. The V segment lost 4 bases and the J segment 7 bases; nucleotides outside the gene matches: 5. The full variable domain, completed using reference TRBV18 and TRBJ2-7, is NAGVMQNPRHLVRRRGQEARLRCSPMKGHSHVYWYRQLPEEGLKFMVYLQKENIIDESGMPKERFSAEFPKEGPSILRIQQVVRGDSAAYFCASSLDRGLEQYFGPGTRLTVT.

V and J are TRBV6-1 and TRBJ2-1; D ambiguous. Trimming stripped 3 bases from V and 4 bases from J, with 4 bases between. Germline V gives CDR1 MNHNS, CDR2 SASEGT. CDR3 length: 12 residues. CDR3 amino acids: CASSDGYNEQFF. CDR3 bases: TGTGCCAGCAGTGACGGTTACAATGAGCAGTTCTTC.

This chain joins TRBV5-6 and TRBJ1-1; D not certain. V lost 3 bases and J 8 bases, leaving 11 bases between the germline ends. The germline V gene encodes CDR1 SGHDT and CDR2 YYEEEE. This CDR3 is 12 amino acids long. The CDR3 DNA reads TGTGCCAGCAGCTACGTACGAGCCGAAGCTTTCTTT. It codes for CASSYVRAEAFF.